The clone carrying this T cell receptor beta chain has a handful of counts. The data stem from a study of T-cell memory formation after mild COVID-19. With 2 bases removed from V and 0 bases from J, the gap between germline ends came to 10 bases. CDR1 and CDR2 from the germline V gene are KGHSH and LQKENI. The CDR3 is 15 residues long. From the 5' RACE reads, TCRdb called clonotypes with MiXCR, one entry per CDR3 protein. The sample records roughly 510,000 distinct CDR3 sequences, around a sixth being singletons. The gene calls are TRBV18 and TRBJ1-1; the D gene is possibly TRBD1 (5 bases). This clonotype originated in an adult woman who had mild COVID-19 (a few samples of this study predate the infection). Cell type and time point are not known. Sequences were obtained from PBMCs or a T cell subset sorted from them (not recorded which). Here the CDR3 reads CASSPYQGLNTEAFF. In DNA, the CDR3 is TGTGCCAGCTCACCATACCAGGGCTTGAACACTGAAGCTTTCTTT.